What follows are 12 T cell receptor beta chains derived from one specimen sequenced in a study. TCRdb passed the RT-PCR reads through MiXCR, listing each CDR3 protein once. The sample gives more than 600,000 distinct CDR3 sequences, over 12% of which show up once; about 3.6% is in the top ten. Sequenced sample: memory CD4+ T cells from blood. Receptor source: a female donor in good health, serving as a healthy control.

This clonotype was recorded a few times. V and J are TRBV20-1 and TRBJ2-1, with TRBD2 identical over 14 bases. This CDR3 has 14 amino acids. The V gene end was trimmed by 6 bases and the J gene end by 5 bases; junction bases not matched to a gene: 3. CDR1 is DFQATT and CDR2 is SNEGSKA in the germline V gene (reference sequence). The CDR3 reads CSAGLAGGNNEQFF. CDR3 sequence (DNA): TGCAGTGCAGGACTAGCGGGAGGCAACAATGAGCAGTTCTTC.

This clonotype turned up a few times. This chain joins TRBV7-9 and TRBJ1-5, with D maybe TRBD1 (6 bases). With 5 bases removed from V and 3 bases from J, the gap between germline ends came to 14 bases. The length of the CDR3 is 15 residues. The V gene's germline CDR1 is SEHNR and CDR2 FQNEAQ (reference sequence). The CDR3: CASSGNTGINQPQHF. The CDR3 DNA reads as TGTGCCAGCAGCGGAAATACAGGGATCAATCAGCCCCAGCATTTT.

This clonotype was counted many times. The chain couples TRBV15 to TRBJ2-3; D might be TRBD2 (5 bases). The CDR3 is 15 residues long. V was cut by 0 bases and J by 1 base, with 8 bases left in between. The germline gives CDR1 LNHNV, CDR2 YYDKDF (reference sequence). The CDR3 DNA follows: TGTGCCACCAGCAGAGAGACGAGGGGCACAGATACGCAGTATTTT. Translating it yields CATSRETRGTDTQYF.

This clonotype appeared a few times. V and J are TRBV20-1 and TRBJ2-1; 8 positions agree with TRBD2. V lost 0 bases to trimming and J lost 16 bases; unmatched junction nucleotides: 11. The CDR3 length is 13 residues. Germline CDR1 DFQATT, CDR2 SNEGSKA (reference sequence). CDR3 in DNA: TGCAGTGCTAGAGATCGGCGGGGGGCGGGAAAATTCTTC. It is translated as CSARDRRGAGKFF.

Comments on this clonotype: One end of the junction is discordant with germline, which a read error may explain. The chain recombines TRBV3-1 with TRBJ1-1; no clear D gene. Germline CDR1 reads LGHDT; CDR2 reads YNNKEL (reference sequence). The CDR3 loop spans 12 amino acids. CDR3 nucleotides: TGTGCCAGCAGCCAGCATGGGGTCCCCCCTCGCTTT. Translation: CASSQHGVPPRF.

This clonotype appeared a few times. The chain carries TRBV6-2 or TRBV6-3 and TRBJ2-5; 9 bases are shared with TRBD1. With 7 bases clipped from V and 4 bases from J, the junction kept 10 bases outside the gene matches. Looked up from germline, CDR1 is MNHEY and CDR2 is SVGEGT. The CDR3 loop spans 15 amino acids. CDR3 nucleotide sequence: TGTGCCAGCACCCAACGAGGGACAGGGACAGAGACCCAGTACTTC. Its translation: CASTQRGTGTETQYF.

This clonotype was observed once. The V gene is TRBV2, the J gene TRBJ2-2, with a possible D match to TRBD1 (5 bases). Between the trimmed V and J ends, which lost 5 bases and 4 bases, there was a span of 17 bases. Per germline, CDR1 SNHLY and CDR2 FYNNEI. The CDR3 is made up of 16 amino acids. CDR3 nucleotides: TGTGCCAGCAGTCAAGACTGGCCAGGGATCACCGGGGAGCTGTTTTTT. Its translation: CASSQDWPGITGELFF.

J is TRBJ1-2 and V is TRBV27, with D tentatively TRBD1 (5 bases). Trimming removed 8 bases from V and 6 bases from J, with 19 bases in between. This CDR3 contains 14 residues. The germline V gene encodes CDR1 MNHEY and CDR2 SMNVEV (reference sequence). The CDR3 DNA is TGTGCCAGCGGGTTCCAAGACAGACCAAATGGCTACACCTTC. This encodes CASGFQDRPNGYTF.

The rearrangement joins TRBV20-1 to TRBJ2-7; the match to TRBD2 covers 10 bases. Trimming cost V 3 bases and J 7 bases; bases outside gene matches: 9. The CDR3 sequence is 14 residues long. Germline V lookup: CDR1 DFQATT, CDR2 SNEGSKA (reference sequence). The DNA for the CDR3 is TGCAGTGCTAGTCAGGCTAGCGGGGGCCGGGAGCAGTACTTC. Amino acid sequence: CSASQASGGREQYF.

This clonotype was counted once. The chain combines TRBV19 with TRBJ1-5; D possibly corresponds to TRBD1 (5 bases). The V end lost 7 bases, the J end lost 0 bases, and 19 bases lay between the germline ends. The germline V gene has CDR1 LNHDA and CDR2 SQIVND (reference sequence). This CDR3 has 17 amino acids. The CDR3 loop is CASNNGGTFISNQPQHF. Written as DNA, the CDR3 is TGTGCCAGTAATAATGGGGGTACTTTCATTAGCAATCAGCCCCAGCATTTT. Combining the CDR3 with reference TRBV19 and TRBJ1-5 gives the whole variable domain DGGITQSPKYLFRKEGQNVTLSCEQNLNHDAMYWYRQDPGQGLRLIYYSQIVNDFQKGDIAEGYSVSREKKESFPLTVTSAQKNPTAFYLCASNNGGTFISNQPQHFGDGTRLSIL.

This clonotype was detected many times. The V call is TRBV20-1, the J call TRBJ2-7; no definite D call. V lost 6 bases and J lost 1, with 19 bases in between. Germline-derived CDR1 and CDR2 are DFQATT and SNEGSKA (reference sequence). The CDR3 extends over 15 amino acids. The CDR3 loop reads CSAPLLTSLSYEQYF. In DNA form, the CDR3 reads TGCAGTGCCCCCCTTTTGACCTCCCTGTCCTACGAGCAGTACTTC.

This chain connects TRBV7-9 to TRBJ2-5; no definite D call. Germline-derived CDR1 and CDR2 are SEHNR and FQNEAQ (reference sequence). Between the trimmed V and J ends, which lost 5 bases and 0 bases, there was a span of 4 bases. This CDR3 spans 12 amino acids. CDR3 loop: CASSVHQETQYF. The CDR3 DNA is TGTGCCAGCAGCGTACACCAAGAGACCCAGTACTTC.